This T cell receptor beta chain comes out of a study of molecular identifiers for immune sequencing clone quantification. Study-wide points: Among about a million naive cells, spiked Jurkat TCR RNA from a single cell was reportedly detectable.

Concerning this clonotype: Its target is not known. This could be a read error, since a much larger clone is one nucleotide away.

A single record per CDR3 protein comes from TCRdb applying MiXCR to the PCR reads. Here the sample spans over 70,000 distinct CDR3 sequences, about 23% being singletons. The TCR was taken from a human donor in good health. Some libraries in this study had Jurkat cell RNA spiked in. The specimen was naive CD8+ T cells from blood, with Jurkat cell RNA spiked in. Stated subset: FACS-sorted CD8+CD4-CCR7+CD45RA+ naive T cells.

CDR3 sequence: CASSVEGGSEAFF. CDR3 sequence (DNA): TGTGCCAGCAGCGTAGAAGGGGGCTCTGAAGCTTTCTTT. The rearrangement links TRBV9 to TRBJ1-1; 7 nucleotides match TRBD1. Trimming removed 0 bases from V and 6 bases from J; junction bases left unmatched: 2. Germline V CDR1 and CDR2: SGDLS, YYNGEE. The length of the CDR3 is 13 residues.